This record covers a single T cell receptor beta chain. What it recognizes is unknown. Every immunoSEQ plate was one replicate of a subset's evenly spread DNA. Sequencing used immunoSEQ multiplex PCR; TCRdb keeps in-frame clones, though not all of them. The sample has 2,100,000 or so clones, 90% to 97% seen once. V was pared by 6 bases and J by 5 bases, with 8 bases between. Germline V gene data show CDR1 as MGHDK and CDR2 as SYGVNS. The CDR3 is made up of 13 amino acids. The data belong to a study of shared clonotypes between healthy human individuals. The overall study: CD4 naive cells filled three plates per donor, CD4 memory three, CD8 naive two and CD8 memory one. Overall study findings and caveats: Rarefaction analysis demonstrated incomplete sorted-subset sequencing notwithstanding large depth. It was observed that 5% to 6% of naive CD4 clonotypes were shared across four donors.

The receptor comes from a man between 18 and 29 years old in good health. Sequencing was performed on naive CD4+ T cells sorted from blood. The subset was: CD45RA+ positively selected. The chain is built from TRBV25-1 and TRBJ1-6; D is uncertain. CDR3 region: CASRREDNSPLHF. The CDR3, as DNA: TGTGCCAGCAGACGGGAGGATAATTCACCCCTCCACTTT.